The 32 T cell receptor beta chains reported below all come from one sample, sequenced in a study of T cell repertoires in cytomegalovirus infection. TCRdb reprocessed the reads with MiXCR, giving one entry per CDR3 protein. This sample has around 250,000 distinct CDR3 sequences, with about 15% found just once. The sequenced sample consisted of CD8+ T cells from PBMCs. These receptors were collected from a human donor in good health (CMV status not recorded). Some clones in this sample may be carry-over from other donors' samples.

The chain has TRBV4-1 and TRBJ2-7, with D possibly being TRBD1 or TRBD2 (6 bases each). Trimming shortened V by 3 bases and J by 3 bases, and 12 bases separated the two germline ends. The CDR3 length is 14 residues. Germline V gives CDR1 MGHRA, CDR2 YSYEKL. The CDR3 spells CASSQLEGDYEQYF. The CDR3, as DNA: TGCGCCAGCAGCCAGTTGGAGGGGGACTACGAGCAGTACTTC.

This clonotype turned up a few times. The chain uses TRBV20-1 and TRBJ2-1; no firm D call. CDR3 length equals 15 residues. CDR1 DFQATT and CDR2 SNEGSKA come from the germline V gene (reference sequence). Between the trimmed V and J ends, which lost 0 bases and 8 bases, there was a span of 17 bases. The CDR3, as DNA: TGCAGTGCTAGAGAGTTTAGGGTTAGTAGTGATGAGCAGTTCTTC. Residues: CSAREFRVSSDEQFF.

This clonotype was detected a few times. The chain has TRBV2 and TRBJ2-5, with 7 nucleotides matching TRBD2. The CDR3 consists of 16 residues. Germline assignment: CDR1 SNHLY and CDR2 FYNNEI. With V trimmed by 4 bases and J by 0 bases, 8 bases remained unmatched. DNA for the CDR3: TGTGCCAGCAGTGGGGCTAGCGGCCTGTACCAAGAGACCCAGTACTTC. It yields the protein CASSGASGLYQETQYF.

This clonotype was counted many times. The V gene is TRBV7-8, the J gene TRBJ2-3; D unclear. The germline gives CDR1 SGHVS, CDR2 FQNEAQ. Deletions cut 2 bases from V and 0 bases from J, with 6 bases between. CDR3 length equals 14 residues. Written as DNA, the CDR3 is TGTGCCAGCAGCTTATCAACTAGCACAGATACGCAGTATTTT. Its translation is CASSLSTSTDTQYF.

This clonotype was detected a few times. V is TRBV6-5 and J is TRBJ2-7; TRBD1 matches at 9 bases. The V and J ends lost 8 bases and 4 bases, in that order; junction bases with no gene match: 9. The CDR3 loop spans 14 amino acids. CDR1 and CDR2 from the germline V gene are MNHEY and SVGAGI. CDR3 loop: CASGGQGRLYEQYF. CDR3 DNA: TGTGCCAGCGGTGGACAGGGGCGGTTATACGAGCAGTACTTC.

This clonotype was counted only a few times. The gene calls are TRBV9 and TRBJ1-5; TRBD1 is a possible D gene (5 bases). Trimming took off 5 bases at V and 3 bases at J, with 12 bases between the two ends. The CDR3 is made up of 14 amino acids. The germline gives CDR1 SGDLS, CDR2 YYNGEE. This CDR3 reads CASSGTGLNQPQHF. As DNA, the CDR3 is TGTGCCAGCAGTGGGACGGGGCTCAATCAGCCCCAGCATTTT.

This clonotype occurred a few times. The gene calls are TRBV6-2 or TRBV6-3 and TRBJ2-7; 9 bases line up with TRBD2. This CDR3 spans 16 amino acids. V gave up 2 bases and J gave up 0 bases; unmatched junction bases: 5. CDR1 and CDR2 from the germline V gene are MNHEY and SVGEGT. CDR3 residues: CASSYVGGGASYEQYF. CDR3 DNA sequence: TGTGCCAGCAGTTACGTCGGCGGGGGGGCCTCCTACGAGCAGTACTTC.

This clonotype was detected only a few times. The CDR3 is CASRHRLAGRQETQYF. The CDR3 region has the DNA TGTGCCAGCAGACATCGACTAGCGGGGCGCCAAGAGACCCAGTACTTC. This chain uses TRBV28 with TRBJ2-5; TRBD2 aligns across 11 bases. Germline-derived CDR1 and CDR2 are MDHEN and SYDVKM. CDR3 size: 16 residues. J was trimmed by 1 base and V by 6 bases; bases with no gene match: 7.

In its sample, this clonotype was seen a few times. The gene calls are TRBV5-3 and TRBJ2-1; D remains ambiguous. TRBV5-3 is assigned to the ORF class and has an uncertain function. This CDR3 contains 17 residues. With 0 bases removed from V and 4 bases from J, the gap between germline ends came to 17 bases. The CDR3 is CARSLGDSRREYNEQFF. The CDR3 DNA is TGTGCCAGAAGCTTGGGAGACTCACGTAGAGAATACAATGAGCAGTTCTTC.

This clonotype came up many times. The rearrangement links TRBV4-2 to TRBJ1-1; TRBD1 is a possible D gene (5 bases). This CDR3 is 13 amino acids long. Germline assignment: CDR1 LGHNA and CDR2 YNFKEQ. The V and J ends lost 1 base and 4 bases respectively, with 7 bases between them. The CDR3 region has the DNA TGTGCCAGCAGCCAAGGACAGCTCACTGAAGCTTTCTTT. Amino acid sequence: CASSQGQLTEAFF.

This clonotype showed up many times. The chain links TRBV7-8 to TRBJ2-1; tentative D call: TRBD2 (7 bases). Deletions cut 3 bases from V and 3 bases from J, with 24 bases between. CDR3 size: 19 residues. Germline CDR1 and CDR2: SGHVS and FQNEAQ. DNA for the CDR3: TGTGCCAGCAGCTTGTTTCCCGCTCTGGCGGGGGCTGACTACAATGAGCAGTTCTTC. Its protein product is CASSLFPALAGADYNEQFF. The full variable domain, completed using reference TRBV7-8 and TRBJ2-1, is GAGVSQSPRYKVAKRGQDVALRCDPISGHVSLFWYQQALGQGPEFLTYFQNEAQLDKSGLPSDRFFAERPEGSVSTLKIQRTQQEDSAVYLCASSLFPALAGADYNEQFFGPGTRLTVL.

The chain recombines TRBV19 with TRBJ2-1; D ambiguous. V was cut by 6 bases and J by 9 bases, with 18 bases left in between. The germline CDR1 and CDR2 sequences are LNHDA and SQIVND (reference sequence). This CDR3 has 14 residues. Written as DNA, the CDR3 is TGTGCCAGTAGCGCTGACTCCCCGAGTAGTGAGCAGTTCTTC. Translated: CASSADSPSSEQFF.

At least ten counts were recorded for this clonotype. The rearrangement uses TRBV7-2 and TRBJ2-3; 8 bases agree with TRBD2. This CDR3 spans 14 amino acids. V lost 6 bases and J lost 6; bases outside the gene matches: 8. Germline-derived CDR1 and CDR2 are SGHTA and FQGNSA. The CDR3 region is CASSSGTSRDTQYF. As DNA, the CDR3 is TGTGCCAGCAGTTCCGGGACTAGTCGCGATACGCAGTATTTT.

This clonotype was observed at least ten times. The CDR3 DNA sequence: TGTGCCAGCAGTTTATCAGGGAACGAACAGCCCCAGCATTTT. Translation gives CASSLSGNEQPQHF. The chain combines TRBV27 with TRBJ1-5; unclear D gene. Between the trimmed V and J ends, which lost 0 bases and 7 bases, there was a span of 10 bases. The CDR3 has 14 residues. Germline loops: CDR1 MNHEY, CDR2 SMNVEV (reference sequence).

This clonotype was seen at least ten times. The chain combines TRBV12-3 or TRBV12-4 with TRBJ2-5; D possibly corresponds to TRBD1 (5 bases). This CDR3 has 19 residues. With 4 bases removed from V and 7 bases from J, the gap between germline ends came to 31 bases. This CDR3 reads CASSWRTDELGHPKGTQYF. The CDR3 DNA is TGTGCCAGCAGTTGGAGAACGGATGAATTGGGGCACCCTAAAGGGACCCAGTACTTC.

The rearrangement links TRBV27 to TRBJ1-1; 7 bases fit TRBD1. The CDR3 consists of 13 residues. CDR1 is MNHEY, CDR2 SMNVEV, per germline (reference sequence). V lost 1 base and J lost 6; bases outside the gene matches: 2. Written as DNA, the CDR3 is TGTGCCAGCAGTTTATACCAGGGGGCTGAAGCTTTCTTT. This gives the protein CASSLYQGAEAFF.

The V and J genes are TRBV6-2 or TRBV6-3 and TRBJ1-6; perhaps TRBD1 as D (5 bases). V was cut by 0 bases and J by 9 bases, with 15 bases left in between. The germline gives CDR1 MNHEY, CDR2 SVGEGT. This CDR3 comprises 16 residues. The CDR3 here is CASSYSETARVSPLHF. CDR3 in DNA: TGTGCCAGCAGTTACTCTGAAACGGCCAGGGTTTCACCCCTCCACTTT.

This clonotype came up many times. The chain combines TRBV7-9 with TRBJ2-1, with D possibly TRBD1 on 6 matching bases. The germline V and J ends were trimmed by 5 bases and 0 bases, with 11 bases remaining between them. CDR1 and CDR2 (germline): SEHNR, FQNEAQ (reference sequence). The CDR3 covers 15 residues. CDR3 sequence: CASSRVGGSYNEQFF. In DNA form, the CDR3 reads TGTGCCAGCAGCAGAGTAGGGGGCTCCTACAATGAGCAGTTCTTC.

CDR3 region: CASSLWVGENTEAFF. CDR3 nucleotide sequence: TGTGCCAGCAGTTTGTGGGTAGGGGAGAACACTGAAGCTTTCTTT. This chain joins TRBV6-1 and TRBJ1-1, with D tentatively TRBD1 (5 bases). Germline V gene sequence: CDR1 MNHNS, CDR2 SASEGT. The V end was cut by 5 bases, the J end by 1 base, with 14 bases between. The CDR3 spans 15 residues.

This chain uses TRBV2 with TRBJ1-2; D unresolved. This CDR3 contains 14 residues. Germline V lookup: CDR1 SNHLY, CDR2 FYNNEI. The V and J ends lost 8 bases and 1 base respectively, with 14 bases between them. CDR3 in DNA: TGTGCCAGCCTCCTAAGAGATTATAACTATGGCTACACCTTC. Protein: CASLLRDYNYGYTF.

This clonotype was detected a few times. The rearrangement joins TRBV7-8 to TRBJ1-5, with D unclear. Trimming cost V 4 bases and J 8 bases, with 15 bases left between them. The CDR3 sequence is 14 residues long. CDR1 and CDR2 (germline): SGHVS, FQNEAQ. CDR3: CASSSYAKSEPQHF. CDR3 nucleotide sequence: TGTGCCAGCAGCTCTTACGCGAAGTCGGAGCCCCAGCATTTT. Complete variable domain (other parts from reference TRBV7-8 and TRBJ1-5): GAGVSQSPRYKVAKRGQDVALRCDPISGHVSLFWYQQALGQGPEFLTYFQNEAQLDKSGLPSDRFFAERPEGSVSTLKIQRTQQEDSAVYLCASSSYAKSEPQHFGDGTRLSIL.

The chain joins TRBV12-3 or TRBV12-4 to TRBJ2-1, with D perhaps being TRBD1 or TRBD2 (5 bases each). The germline V and J ends were trimmed by 6 bases and 8 bases, with 11 bases remaining between them. This CDR3 comprises 12 residues. Here the CDR3 DNA reads TGTGCCAGCAGATCGGTGGGGGATGAGCAGTTCTTC. Encoded protein: CASRSVGDEQFF.

This clonotype has ten or more counts. This chain links TRBV6-2 or TRBV6-3 with TRBJ2-7, with 11 nucleotides matching TRBD2. V lost 6 bases, J lost 7 bases, and 8 bases stayed unmatched. The CDR3 length is 14 residues. In germline, CDR1 is MNHEY, CDR2 SVGEGT. Written as DNA, the CDR3 is TGTGCCAGCAGCCTACTAGCGGGGGATCAGGAGCAGTACTTC. It specifies CASSLLAGDQEQYF.

This clonotype was seen repeatedly, ten times or more. The V and J genes are TRBV6-2 or TRBV6-3 and TRBJ2-6; no clear D gene. This CDR3 is 15 amino acids long. V lost 0 bases and J 0 bases, leaving 3 bases between the germline ends. Germline V gene data show CDR1 as MNHEY and CDR2 as SVGEGT. Here the CDR3 reads CASSYSPSGANVLTF. As DNA, the CDR3 is TGTGCCAGCAGTTACTCTCCCTCTGGGGCCAACGTCCTGACTTTC.

The V and J genes are TRBV5-4 and TRBJ1-1; D gene ambiguous. The CDR3 is made up of 16 amino acids. From germline, CDR1 is SGHNT and CDR2 YYREEE (reference sequence). Trimming removed 1 base at V and 5 bases at J, with 18 bases between. The CDR3 region is CASSLLGRSIGTEAFF. The CDR3 DNA is TGTGCCAGCAGCTTGCTCGGCAGGTCAATAGGGACTGAAGCTTTCTTT.

The gene calls are TRBV28 and TRBJ1-5; D uncertain. V lost 3 bases, J lost 6 bases, and 18 bases lay in between. The CDR3 is 16 amino acids. Germline V gene lookup returns CDR1 MDHEN and CDR2 SYDVKM. The CDR3: CASSLEEERAAQPQHF. The CDR3 nucleotides are TGTGCCAGCAGTTTGGAGGAGGAAAGAGCGGCTCAGCCCCAGCATTTT.

The chain employs TRBV18 and TRBJ1-5; possibly TRBD1 for D (6 bases). The CDR3 is 15 residues long. Trimming removed 2 bases from V and 3 bases from J, with 11 bases in between. CDR1 and CDR2 (germline): KGHSH, LQKENI. The CDR3 loop reads CASSPGGGNNQPQHF. CDR3 DNA: TGTGCCAGCTCACCAGGAGGGGGGAACAATCAGCCCCAGCATTTT.

V is TRBV23-1 and J is TRBJ1-5; D gene unclear. TRBV23-1 is marked as an open reading frame, function uncertain. V was cut by 1 base and J by 3 bases, with 22 bases left in between. The CDR3 is made up of 19 amino acids. Here the CDR3 DNA reads TGCGCCAGCAGTCAATTAAACAGCGTTTGGCGGATTTTCAATCAGCCCCAGCATTTT. Residues: CASSQLNSVWRIFNQPQHF.

This clonotype turned up a few times. The chain is built from TRBV5-6 and TRBJ1-3; TRBD1 is a possible D gene (6 bases). The CDR3 has 15 amino acids. Germline V gene sequence: CDR1 SGHDT, CDR2 YYEEEE. Trimming pared 4 bases from V and 0 bases from J, leaving 11 bases between. CDR3 bases: TGTGCCAGCAGCGAAGGACAGTTCTCTGGAAACACCATATATTTT. Translated: CASSEGQFSGNTIYF.

This clonotype appeared a few times. The V gene is TRBV6-2 or TRBV6-3, the J gene TRBJ2-3; D perhaps matches TRBD1 (6 bases). CDR1 MNHEY and CDR2 SVGEGT come from the germline V gene. V was clipped by 5 bases and J by 2 bases, with 11 bases between them. The CDR3 covers 14 residues. The CDR3 sequence is CASSRDTSTDTQYF. CDR3 nucleotide sequence: TGTGCCAGCAGTCGGGACACCTCCACAGATACGCAGTATTTT.

This clonotype was seen repeatedly, ten times or more. The chain recombines TRBV7-2 with TRBJ1-2; D is uncertain. The V gene lost 7 bases and the J gene lost 6 bases, with 12 bases spanning the gap. The CDR3 spans 12 residues. The germline CDR1 and CDR2 sequences are SGHTA and FQGNSA. CDR3 loop: CASIKTSNGYTF. The DNA of the CDR3 is TGTGCCAGCATAAAAACTAGCAATGGCTACACCTTC.

There are a few counts of this clonotype. The chain is built from TRBV12-3 or TRBV12-4 and TRBJ2-1, with 11 bases fitting TRBD2. Unmatched junction bases numbered 13, after V lost 7 bases and J lost 8 bases. The CDR3 has 16 residues. The CDR3 here is CASTGVAGGPLDEQFF. The CDR3 DNA reads TGTGCCAGCACCGGGGTAGCGGGGGGGCCTCTTGATGAGCAGTTCTTC.